The rows below give T cell receptor beta chains drawn from one sample of a study of blood T cell repertoires in COVID-19. TCRdb's copy holds only in-frame clones and misses some; the assay was immunoSEQ multiplex PCR. The data show 150,000 to 250,000 clones, roughly 80% seen once. Material for sequencing was PBMCs or T cells enriched from blood (not recorded which). Receptors originate from a man aged 35-49 years who had recovered from COVID-19. The CDR3 runs from the conserved cysteine through the conserved F or W. The order of the fields is clone size, V gene, D gene, J gene, CDR3 protein, CDR3 DNA. The D gene is left open where the match is weak. Size is stated for part of the rows, as once, few or many counts, or as a class when the clone is expanded.

abundance: .
v_gene: TRBV28
d_gene: TRBD1
j_gene: TRBJ2-7
CDR3aa: CATKGGGQGLDEQYF
CDR3nt: TGTGCCACCAAGGGGGGGGGACAGGGGTTGGACGAGCAGTACTTC

abundance: many
v_gene: TRBV5-1
d_gene: .
j_gene: TRBJ2-1
CDR3aa: CASSDDGSALPYNEQFF
CDR3nt: TGCGCCAGCAGCGACGATGGCAGCGCTCTCCCATACAATGAGCAGTTCTTC

abundance: .
v_gene: TRBV25-1
d_gene: TRBD1
j_gene: TRBJ1-5
CDR3aa: CASSDAAGGQPQHF
CDR3nt: TGTGCCAGCAGTGACGCGGCAGGGGGTCAGCCCCAGCATTTT

abundance: .
v_gene: TRBV7-3
d_gene: .
j_gene: TRBJ2-2
CDR3aa: CASSLRRAANTGELFF
CDR3nt: TGTGCCAGCAGCTTACGGCGGGCCGCGAACACCGGGGAGCTGTTTTTT

abundance: .
v_gene: TRBV4-2
d_gene: TRBD2
j_gene: TRBJ2-2
CDR3aa: CASSLPGGSGELFF
CDR3nt: TGTGCCAGCAGCTTACCGGGAGGTTCCGGGGAGCTGTTTTTT

abundance: once
v_gene: TRBV18
d_gene: TRBD2
j_gene: TRBJ2-3
CDR3aa: CASSRTSGTDTQYF
CDR3nt: TGTGCCAGCTCACGTACTAGCGGAACAGATACGCAGTATTTT

abundance: .
v_gene: TRBV9
d_gene: TRBD2
j_gene: TRBJ2-1
CDR3aa: CASSVEAGGYNEQFF
CDR3nt: TGTGCCAGCAGCGTAGAGGCGGGAGGGTACAATGAGCAGTTCTTC

abundance: .
v_gene: TRBV7-9
d_gene: .
j_gene: TRBJ1-5
CDR3aa: CASSLVRDQPQHF
CDR3nt: TGTGCCAGCAGCTTAGTTCGGGATCAGCCCCAGCATTTT

abundance: .
v_gene: TRBV4-3
d_gene: TRBD1
j_gene: TRBJ2-1
CDR3aa: CASSQGNRGNEQFF
CDR3nt: TGCGCCAGCAGCCAAGGGAACAGGGGCAATGAGCAGTTCTTC

abundance: .
v_gene: TRBV10-1
d_gene: TRBD1
j_gene: TRBJ2-1
CDR3aa: CASSEGQASYNEQFF
CDR3nt: TGCGCCAGCAGTGAGGGACAGGCATCCTACAATGAGCAGTTCTTC

abundance: few
v_gene: TRBV7-2
d_gene: .
j_gene: TRBJ2-2
CDR3aa: CASSYDWKSGELFF
CDR3nt: TGTGCCAGCAGCTACGACTGGAAGTCCGGGGAGCTGTTTTTT

abundance: .
v_gene: TRBV10-3
d_gene: .
j_gene: TRBJ1-1
CDR3aa: CAISPGRVGDTEAFF
CDR3nt: TGTGCCATCAGCCCCGGGAGGGTAGGGGACACTGAAGCTTTCTTT

abundance: .
v_gene: TRBV7-3
d_gene: TRBD1
j_gene: TRBJ1-2
CDR3aa: CASSPGQTYGYTF
CDR3nt: TGTGCCAGCAGCCCGGGACAGACCTATGGCTACACCTTC

abundance: .
v_gene: TRBV7-2
d_gene: .
j_gene: TRBJ1-1
CDR3aa: CASSLQGGRNTEAFF
CDR3nt: TGTGCCAGCAGCTTACAGGGCGGCCGGAACACTGAAGCTTTCTTT

abundance: few
v_gene: TRBV9
d_gene: TRBD2
j_gene: TRBJ2-2
CDR3aa: CASSVGLAGEGSTGELFF
CDR3nt: TGTGCCAGCAGCGTCGGCCTAGCGGGAGAGGGGAGCACCGGGGAGCTGTTTTTT

abundance: .
v_gene: TRBV29-1
d_gene: .
j_gene: TRBJ1-1
CDR3aa: CSAALVSEAFF
CDR3nt: TGCAGCGCCGCCCTAGTGTCTGAAGCTTTCTTT

abundance: .
v_gene: TRBV4-2
d_gene: .
j_gene: TRBJ1-2
CDR3aa: CASSPTPGTNGYTF
CDR3nt: TGTGCCAGCAGCCCGACCCCTGGGACTAATGGCTACACCTTC

abundance: .
v_gene: TRBV10-3
d_gene: TRBD2
j_gene: TRBJ2-1
CDR3aa: CAISESKMREGLNEQFF
CDR3nt: TGTGCCATCAGTGAGTCGAAGATGAGGGAGGGCCTCAATGAGCAGTTCTTC

abundance: .
v_gene: TRBV5-1
d_gene: TRBD2
j_gene: TRBJ2-1
CDR3aa: CASSSGTSSLSSYNEQFF
CDR3nt: TGCGCCAGCAGCTCCGGGACTAGCTCCCTGAGCTCCTACAATGAGCAGTTCTTC

abundance: .
v_gene: TRBV19
d_gene: .
j_gene: TRBJ1-5
CDR3aa: CASSPSRGGNNQPQHF
CDR3nt: TGTGCCAGTAGTCCCTCACGGGGGGGGAATAATCAGCCCCAGCATTTT

abundance: few
v_gene: TRBV7-6
d_gene: TRBD2
j_gene: TRBJ2-7
CDR3aa: CASSLIAGGPHEQYF
CDR3nt: TGTGCCAGCAGCTTAATAGCGGGAGGGCCCCACGAGCAGTACTTC

abundance: .
v_gene: TRBV5-1
d_gene: .
j_gene: TRBJ2-5
CDR3aa: CASSLARQETQYF
CDR3nt: TGCGCCAGCAGCTTGGCCAGGCAAGAGACCCAGTACTTC

abundance: .
v_gene: TRBV6-5
d_gene: .
j_gene: TRBJ2-7
CDR3aa: CASGLTNYEQYF
CDR3nt: TGTGCCAGCGGACTGACAAACTACGAGCAGTACTTC

abundance: .
v_gene: TRBV5-1
d_gene: .
j_gene: TRBJ1-6
CDR3aa: CASSLEQANSPLHF
CDR3nt: TGCGCCAGCAGCTTGGAACAGGCCAATTCACCCCTCCACTTT

abundance: .
v_gene: TRBV7-2
d_gene: .
j_gene: TRBJ2-5
CDR3aa: CASSLRGEGLGAETQYF
CDR3nt: TGTGCCAGCAGCTTAAGGGGGGAGGGCTTAGGGGCTGAGACCCAGTACTTC

abundance: once
v_gene: TRBV5-4
d_gene: .
j_gene: TRBJ2-3
CDR3aa: CASSLGGDTDTQYF
CDR3nt: TGTGCCAGCAGCTTAGGGGGAGACACAGATACGCAGTATTTT

abundance: once
v_gene: TRBV9
d_gene: TRBD1
j_gene: TRBJ2-5
CDR3aa: CASSVAGTGEETQYF
CDR3nt: TGTGCCAGCAGCGTAGCCGGGACAGGGGAAGAGACCCAGTACTTC

abundance: .
v_gene: TRBV10-2
d_gene: .
j_gene: TRBJ2-3
CDR3aa: CASSPGEGRGPSRSDTQYF
CDR3nt: TGCGCCAGCAGCCCGGGGGAGGGCAGGGGGCCTTCGAGGTCAGATACGCAGTATTTT

abundance: once
v_gene: TRBV9
d_gene: .
j_gene: TRBJ2-2
CDR3aa: CASSVLTGWRPGELFF
CDR3nt: TGTGCCAGCAGCGTATTGACGGGGTGGCGGCCCGGGGAGCTGTTTTTT

abundance: .
v_gene: TRBV4-1
d_gene: TRBD1
j_gene: TRBJ1-4
CDR3aa: CASSQPTGANEKLFF
CDR3nt: TGCGCCAGCAGCCAACCGACAGGGGCTAATGAAAAACTGTTTTTT

abundance: once
v_gene: TRBV30
d_gene: .
j_gene: TRBJ2-5
CDR3aa: CAWSVKAEETQYF
CDR3nt: TGTGCCTGGAGTGTAAAAGCGGAAGAGACCCAGTACTTC

abundance: .
v_gene: TRBV5-1
d_gene: TRBD1
j_gene: TRBJ1-1
CDR3aa: CASSLEGQGVTEAFF
CDR3nt: TGCGCCAGCAGCTTGGAAGGACAGGGGGTCACTGAAGCTTTCTTT

abundance: few
v_gene: TRBV18
d_gene: TRBD1
j_gene: TRBJ1-5
CDR3aa: CASSPQGAGNQPQHF
CDR3nt: TGTGCCAGCTCCCCACAGGGGGCCGGTAATCAGCCCCAGCATTTT

abundance: .
v_gene: TRBV19
d_gene: TRBD2
j_gene: TRBJ2-1
CDR3aa: CASSIRGLAGPHNEQFF
CDR3nt: TGTGCCAGTAGTATTCGGGGACTAGCGGGCCCTCACAATGAGCAGTTCTTC

abundance: .
v_gene: TRBV11-1
d_gene: .
j_gene: TRBJ1-6
CDR3aa: CASSLGRRDSPLHF
CDR3nt: TGTGCCAGCAGCTTAGGCCGCAGGGATTCACCCCTCCACTTT

abundance: .
v_gene: TRBV18
d_gene: TRBD2
j_gene: TRBJ2-2
CDR3aa: CASSLVGLAGAGELFF
CDR3nt: TGTGCCAGCTCATTAGTAGGACTAGCGGGAGCCGGGGAGCTGTTTTTT

abundance: .
v_gene: TRBV28
d_gene: .
j_gene: TRBJ1-2
CDR3aa: CASSFGEGSNGYTF
CDR3nt: TGTGCCAGCAGCTTCGGGGAGGGATCGAATGGCTACACCTTC

abundance: .
v_gene: TRBV6-1
d_gene: TRBD2
j_gene: TRBJ2-7
CDR3aa: CASSAGTSGIQPYEQYF
CDR3nt: TGTGCCAGCAGTGCCGGGACTAGCGGGATCCAACCCTACGAGCAGTACTTC

abundance: .
v_gene: TRBV28
d_gene: .
j_gene: TRBJ1-1
CDR3aa: CASSFSRDTEAFF
CDR3nt: TGTGCCAGCAGTTTTTCCCGGGACACTGAAGCTTTCTTT

abundance: .
v_gene: TRBV27
d_gene: .
j_gene: TRBJ2-1
CDR3aa: CASSPGSGEQFF
CDR3nt: TGTGCCAGCAGCCCAGGGTCTGGTGAGCAGTTCTTC

abundance: .
v_gene: TRBV6-5
d_gene: .
j_gene: TRBJ1-2
CDR3aa: CASRKLSRYGYTF
CDR3nt: TGTGCCAGCAGGAAACTTTCGAGGTATGGCTACACCTTC

abundance: .
v_gene: TRBV2
d_gene: TRBD2
j_gene: TRBJ2-5
CDR3aa: CASSGLAGVRETQYF
CDR3nt: TGTGCCAGCAGTGGACTAGCGGGAGTACGGGAGACCCAGTACTTC

abundance: .
v_gene: TRBV28
d_gene: .
j_gene: TRBJ1-4
CDR3aa: CASSPPGTTRGYEKLFF
CDR3nt: TGTGCCAGCAGCCCTCCCGGGACCACGCGGGGATATGAAAAACTGTTTTTT

abundance: few
v_gene: TRBV14
d_gene: .
j_gene: TRBJ1-3
CDR3aa: CASSRQGNTIYF
CDR3nt: TGTGCCAGCAGCCGACAGGGAAACACCATATATTTT

abundance: .
v_gene: TRBV30
d_gene: TRBD1
j_gene: TRBJ2-2
CDR3aa: CAWNNYRGVGELFF
CDR3nt: TGTGCCTGGAACAACTACAGGGGAGTCGGGGAGCTGTTTTTT

abundance: .
v_gene: TRBV3-1/TRBV3-2
d_gene: TRBD1
j_gene: TRBJ2-2
CDR3aa: CASSQEGQGGRGELFF
CDR3nt: TGTGCCAGCAGCCAAGAAGGCCAAGGGGGCCGTGGGGAGCTGTTTTTT

abundance: .
v_gene: TRBV7-2
d_gene: .
j_gene: TRBJ2-5
CDR3aa: CASSLTGVTQTQETQYF
CDR3nt: TGTGCCAGCAGCTTAACCGGGGTAACACAAACGCAAGAGACCCAGTACTTC

abundance: .
v_gene: TRBV7-8
d_gene: TRBD2
j_gene: TRBJ2-7
CDR3aa: CASSFEAGVYEQYF
CDR3nt: TGTGCCAGCAGCTTCGAGGCGGGAGTTTACGAGCAGTACTTC

abundance: .
v_gene: TRBV7-3
d_gene: .
j_gene: TRBJ2-3
CDR3aa: CASSLGVNTDTQYF
CDR3nt: TGTGCCAGCAGCCTAGGGGTGAACACAGATACGCAGTATTTT

abundance: .
v_gene: TRBV7-8
d_gene: TRBD2
j_gene: TRBJ2-2
CDR3aa: CASSLVWTSGYTGELFF
CDR3nt: TGTGCCAGCAGCTTAGTGTGGACTAGCGGATACACCGGGGAGCTGTTTTTT

abundance: once
v_gene: TRBV5-4
d_gene: .
j_gene: TRBJ1-1
CDR3aa: CASTEQNQNTEAFF
CDR3nt: TGTGCCAGCACCGAACAAAATCAGAACACTGAAGCTTTCTTT

abundance: .
v_gene: TRBV24-1
d_gene: TRBD2
j_gene: TRBJ2-3
CDR3aa: CATSDPTAGGGTDTQYF
CDR3nt: TGTGCCACCAGTGACCCCACCGCGGGGGGAGGGACAGATACGCAGTATTTT

abundance: .
v_gene: TRBV4-2
d_gene: TRBD1
j_gene: TRBJ1-4
CDR3aa: CASSQERGDRGPELFF
CDR3nt: TGTGCCAGCAGCCAGGAACGGGGGGACAGGGGGCCTGAACTGTTTTTT

abundance: .
v_gene: TRBV4-3
d_gene: TRBD1
j_gene: TRBJ1-2
CDR3aa: CASSLGPGGQGGYTF
CDR3nt: TGCGCCAGCAGCCTAGGACCAGGGGGACAGGGTGGCTACACCTTC

abundance: .
v_gene: TRBV3-1/TRBV3-2
d_gene: .
j_gene: TRBJ1-2
CDR3aa: CASSAQVRGGYTF
CDR3nt: TGTGCCAGCAGCGCCCAGGTAAGGGGCGGCTACACCTTC